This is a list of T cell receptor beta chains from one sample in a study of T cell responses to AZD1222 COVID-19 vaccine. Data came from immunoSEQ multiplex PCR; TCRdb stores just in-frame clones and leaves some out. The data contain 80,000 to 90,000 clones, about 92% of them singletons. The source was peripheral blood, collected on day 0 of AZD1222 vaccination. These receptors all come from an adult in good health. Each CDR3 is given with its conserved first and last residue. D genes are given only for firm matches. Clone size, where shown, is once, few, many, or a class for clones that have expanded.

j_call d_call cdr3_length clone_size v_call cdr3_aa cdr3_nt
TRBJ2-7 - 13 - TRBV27 CASSTNRVNEQYF TGTGCCAGCAGTACTAACAGAGTTAACGAGCAGTACTTC
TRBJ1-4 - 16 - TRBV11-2 CASSPIRVNKREKLFF TGTGCCAGCAGCCCTATAAGGGTTAACAAGCGGGAAAAACTGTTTTTT
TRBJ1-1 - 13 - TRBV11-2 CASSSQINTEAFF TGTGCCAGCAGCTCCCAGATAAACACTGAAGCTTTCTTT
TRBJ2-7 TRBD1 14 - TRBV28 CASSSPQGIYEQYF TGTGCCAGCAGTTCCCCACAGGGGATATACGAGCAGTACTTC
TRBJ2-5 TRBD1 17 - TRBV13 CASSLSGQGVFQETQYF TGTGCCAGCAGCTTATCGGGACAGGGGGTATTCCAAGAGACCCAGTACTTC
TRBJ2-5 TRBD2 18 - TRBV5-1 CASSLGTSGGTARETQYF TGCGCCAGCAGCTTGGGAACTAGCGGGGGGACCGCTAGGGAGACCCAGTACTTC
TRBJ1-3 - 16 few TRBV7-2 CASSSNREGSGNTIYF TGTGCCAGCAGCAGTAACAGGGAAGGGTCTGGAAACACCATATATTTT
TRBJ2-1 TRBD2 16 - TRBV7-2 CASSKSALAGANEQFF TGTGCCAGCAGTAAAAGTGCACTAGCGGGAGCAAATGAGCAGTTCTTC
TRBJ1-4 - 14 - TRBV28 CASSLSGGAEKLFF TGTGCCAGCAGTTTATCCGGCGGTGCCGAAAAACTGTTTTTT
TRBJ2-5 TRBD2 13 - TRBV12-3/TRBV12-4 CASSSGGRETQYF TGTGCCAGCAGTTCCGGCGGGAGAGAGACCCAGTACTTC
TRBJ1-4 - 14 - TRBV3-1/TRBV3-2 CASSHGVTNEKLFF TGTGCCAGCAGCCACGGGGTCACTAATGAAAAACTGTTTTTT
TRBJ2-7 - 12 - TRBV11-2 CASSFGPSEQYF TGTGCCAGCAGCTTCGGGCCCTCTGAGCAGTACTTC
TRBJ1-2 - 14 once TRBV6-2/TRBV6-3 CASSSWTGGDGYTF TGTGCCAGCAGTTCCTGGACCGGAGGGGATGGCTACACCTTC
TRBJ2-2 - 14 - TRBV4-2 CATQSIMNTGELFF TGTGCCACCCAATCTATAATGAACACCGGGGAGCTGTTTTTT
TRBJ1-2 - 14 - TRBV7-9 CASFSSGSSRGYTF TGTGCCAGCTTCTCGTCGGGCTCTTCTAGGGGCTACACCTTC
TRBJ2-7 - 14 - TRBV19 CASSISFGDYEQYF TGTGCCAGTAGTATTTCCTTCGGGGACTACGAGCAGTACTTC
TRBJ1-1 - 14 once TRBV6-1 CASSLGTVNTEAFF TGTGCCAGCAGTTTGGGGACGGTGAACACTGAAGCTTTCTTT
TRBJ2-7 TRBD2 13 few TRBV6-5 CASRVGTIDEQYF TGTGCCAGCAGGGTGGGGACTATTGACGAGCAGTACTTC
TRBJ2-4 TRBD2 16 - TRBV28 CASSLLGTSGANIQYF TGTGCCAGCAGTTTATTGGGGACTAGCGGCGCCAACATTCAGTACTTC
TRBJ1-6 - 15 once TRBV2 CASSGWGEYNSPLHF TGTGCCAGCAGTGGTTGGGGTGAATATAATTCACCCCTCCACTTT
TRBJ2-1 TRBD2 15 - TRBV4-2 CASSRGTSEGNEQFF TGTGCCAGCAGCCGCGGGACTAGCGAAGGGAATGAGCAGTTCTTC
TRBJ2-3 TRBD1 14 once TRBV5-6 CASSQRTGGDTQYF TGTGCCAGCAGCCAGCGGACAGGGGGAGATACGCAGTATTTT
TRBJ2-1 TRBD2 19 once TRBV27 CASSSENQLLAGIYNEQFF TGTGCCAGCAGTTCAGAAAACCAGCTACTAGCGGGGATATACAATGAGCAGTTCTTC
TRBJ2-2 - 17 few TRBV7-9 CASSRRGGLTNTGELFF TGTGCCAGCAGCCGCCGCGGGGGCCTAACGAACACCGGGGAGCTGTTTTTT
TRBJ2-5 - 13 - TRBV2 CASGRLSQETQYF TGTGCCAGCGGCAGACTCTCGCAAGAGACCCAGTACTTC
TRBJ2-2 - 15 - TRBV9 CASSVTGQNTGELFF TGTGCCAGCAGCGTCACAGGCCAGAACACCGGGGAGCTGTTTTTT
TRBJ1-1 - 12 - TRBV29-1 CSVSSGNTEAFF TGCAGCGTTTCTTCAGGGAACACTGAAGCTTTCTTT
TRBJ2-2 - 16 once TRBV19 CASTSNGRRGTGELFF TGTGCCTCAACAAGCAACGGGAGGAGGGGGACCGGGGAGCTGTTTTTT
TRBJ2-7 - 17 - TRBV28 CASSRRYDRGYSYEQYF TGTGCCAGCAGTAGGAGGTACGACAGAGGGTACTCCTACGAGCAGTACTTC
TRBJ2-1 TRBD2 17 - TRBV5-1 CASSSGLTSGSYNEQFF TGCGCCAGCAGCTCGGGCCTTACTAGCGGTTCCTACAATGAGCAGTTCTTC
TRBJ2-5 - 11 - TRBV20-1 CSAHGRETQYF TGCAGTGCTCACGGGAGAGAGACCCAGTACTTC
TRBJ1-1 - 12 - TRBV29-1 CSAAGMNTEAFF TGCAGCGCCGCTGGCATGAACACTGAAGCTTTCTTT
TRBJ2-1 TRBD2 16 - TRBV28 CASSGHLGLAYNEQFF TGTGCCAGCAGTGGCCATCTTGGACTAGCCTACAATGAGCAGTTCTTC
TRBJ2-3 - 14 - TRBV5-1 CASSQGLGTDTQYF TGCGCCAGCAGCCAGGGACTGGGCACAGATACGCAGTATTTT
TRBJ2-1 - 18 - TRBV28 CASSFVGLRASAYNEQFF TGTGCCAGCAGTTTTGTGGGACTTCGGGCTAGCGCCTACAATGAGCAGTTCTTC
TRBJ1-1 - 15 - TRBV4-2 CASSQPGGADTEAFF TGTGCCAGCAGCCAGCCTGGTGGGGCCGACACTGAAGCTTTCTTT
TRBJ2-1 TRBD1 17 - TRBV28 CASSPGSGQGFYNEQFF TGTGCCAGCAGCCCCGGGTCCGGACAGGGCTTCTACAATGAGCAGTTCTTC
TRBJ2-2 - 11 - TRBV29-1 CSVDKNGELFF TGCAGCGTTGATAAAAACGGGGAGCTGTTTTTT
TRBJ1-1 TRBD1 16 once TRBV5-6 CASSLEQGAMNTEAFF TGTGCCAGCAGCTTGGAGCAGGGGGCTATGAACACTGAAGCTTTCTTT
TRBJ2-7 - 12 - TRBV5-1 CASSLEAYEQYF TGCGCCAGCAGCTTAGAAGCTTACGAGCAGTACTTC
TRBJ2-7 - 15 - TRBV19 CASSIAGRGAHEQYF TGTGCCAGTAGTATAGCGGGAAGGGGTGCCCACGAGCAGTACTTC
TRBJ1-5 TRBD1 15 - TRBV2 CASSRRQGAPQPQHF TGTGCCAGCAGTCGGAGACAGGGGGCGCCTCAGCCCCAGCATTTT
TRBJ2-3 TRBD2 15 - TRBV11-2 CASSPSGRAADTQYF TGTGCCAGCAGCCCTAGCGGGAGGGCCGCAGATACGCAGTATTTT
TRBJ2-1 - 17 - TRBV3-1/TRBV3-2 CASSQASLAASYNEQFF TGTGCCAGCAGCCAAGCGTCATTAGCGGCTTCCTACAATGAGCAGTTCTTC
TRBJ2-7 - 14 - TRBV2 CASSEDSWGGEQYF TGTGCCAGCAGTGAAGATTCTTGGGGTGGCGAGCAGTACTTC
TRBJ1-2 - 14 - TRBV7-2 CASSEVDGGGGYTF TGTGCCAGCAGCGAGGTGGACGGGGGTGGTGGCTACACCTTC
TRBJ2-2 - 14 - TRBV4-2 CASSPGRDTGELFF TGTGCCAGCAGCCCAGGACGGGACACCGGGGAGCTGTTTTTT
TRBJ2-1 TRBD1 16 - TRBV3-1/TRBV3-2 CASSQDGDSSYNEQFF TGTGCCAGCAGCCAAGATGGGGACAGCTCCTACAATGAGCAGTTCTTC
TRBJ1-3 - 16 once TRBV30 CAWRGTAANSGNTIYF TGTGCCTGGAGAGGGACGGCTGCAAACTCTGGAAACACCATATATTTT
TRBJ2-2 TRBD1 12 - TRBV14 CATGGDTGELFF TGTGCCACAGGGGGAGATACCGGGGAGCTGTTTTTT
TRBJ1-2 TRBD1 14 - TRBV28 CASSLLGQVNGYTF TGTGCCAGCAGTTTATTAGGACAGGTGAATGGCTACACCTTC